Included here is one T cell receptor (beta chain) sequence, with context. The target antigen is unknown. The sample originates from a study of cytomegalovirus exposure and HLA in healthy donors. Study findings and constraints: Many donors carried some public TCRs, although rarity characterized most TCR sequences. Analysis was performed later, and it showed HLA-associated TCR beta chains to be more clonally expanded than equally common others. With later analysis, a missense DCLRE1C variant became linked to TCR beta V- and J-gene trimming.

This PCR relied on a set of 60 Vbeta primers and 13 Jbeta primers. Sequencing used immunoSEQ multiplex PCR; TCRdb keeps in-frame clones, though not all of them. The data hold roughly 200,000 clones, with 65% to 85% observed a single time. The CDR3 sequence is 16 residues long. Germline CDR1 KGHSH, CDR2 LQKENI. Trimming took 2 bases from V and 1 from J; bases not matched to a gene: 7. The sequenced material came from PBMCs. The chain employs TRBV18 and TRBJ2-7; 8 bases align to TRBD1. The receptor was derived from a middle-aged man in good health and CMV-seropositive. The CDR3 loop is CASSPSGHRGSYEQYF. The DNA of the CDR3 is TGTGCCAGCTCACCATCGGGCCACAGGGGGTCCTACGAGCAGTACTTC.